The clone carrying this T cell receptor beta chain occurred many times. Its antigen is unknown. The data derive from a study of T cells in Graves' hyperthyroidism and ophthalmopathy. RNA transcripts were the template for amplifying TCR beta CDR3 regions. Carried out on the TCR CDR3, a first-round RT-PCR used the HTBI primer set. From the multiplex PCR reads, TCRdb called clonotypes with MiXCR, one entry per CDR3 protein. The sample lists approximately 740,000 distinct CDR3 sequences; about 14% were seen once. Thyroid ultrasound and orbital computed tomography, with clinical symptoms and serum thyroxine and TRAb, informed diagnoses. Study-level points and caveats: Most thyroid clonotypes expanded above 0.001 were also detected in blood.

With V trimmed by 5 bases and J by 13 bases, 13 bases remained unmatched. CDR3 length: 14 residues. The germline gives CDR1 MNHEY, CDR2 SMNVEV (reference sequence). Sequencing was performed on blood. The clonotype comes from a woman aged 18-29 years with Graves' hyperthyroidism. The chain joins TRBV27 to TRBJ1-4; TRBD1 aligns across 7 bases. CDR3 DNA: TGTGCCAGCAGTCCCTTGGGGGCAGGGGGAAGACTGTTTTTT. It translates to CASSPLGAGGRLFF.